One T cell receptor (beta chain) is described in this entry. These data come from a study of blood T cell repertoires in COVID-19. The overall study: Donors in the United States, Italy and Spain gave samples during acute or convalescent COVID-19.

Clones were sequenced by immunoSEQ multiplex PCR, and TCRdb holds only the in-frame ones, with some missing. The sample contains some 55,000 clones, roughly nine tenths of which appear only once. The receptor was isolated from a human donor in a cohort sampled during active COVID-19. The sample consisted of peripheral blood.

CDR3 sequence reads: CASSPPIIIASRGSPLHF. CDR3 bases: TGTGCCAGCTCACCACCCATTATTATTGCCAGTAGGGGTTCACCCCTCCACTTT. V is TRBV18 and J is TRBJ1-6; possibly TRBD1 for D (5 bases). The V end was cut by 0 bases, the J end by 9 bases, with 21 bases between. CDR3 length: 18 amino acids. CDR1 and CDR2 from the germline V gene are KGHSH and LQKENI.